Presented here are 25 T cell receptor beta chains from one specimen sequenced in a study of blood T cell repertoires in COVID-19. Repertoires were generated with immunoSEQ multiplex PCR, while TCRdb's copy carries only in-frame clones and drops some. The table has 350,000 to 450,000 clones, about 88% seen once. The specimen was peripheral blood. All receptors come from a woman aged 40-49 years with COVID-19, enrolled during active disease.

This clone appeared a few times. This chain joins TRBV7-9 and TRBJ2-2; a possible D gene is TRBD2 (6 bases). The CDR3 is made up of 15 amino acids. CDR1 is SEHNR and CDR2 is FQNEAQ in the germline V gene (reference sequence). V lost 5 bases, J lost 6 bases, and 16 bases lay in between. The CDR3 protein is CASSPRGGEAGELFF. The CDR3 bases are TGTGCCAGCAGCCCGAGAGGAGGGGAGGCCGGGGAGCTGTTTTTT.

This clone came up once. J is TRBJ2-3 and V is TRBV28, with 8 bases aligning to TRBD2. With V trimmed by 8 bases and J by 5 bases, 15 bases remained unmatched. The germline CDR1 and CDR2 sequences are MDHEN and SYDVKM. The CDR3 spans 16 residues. CDR3 DNA sequence: TGTGCCAGCGAGAGTGGCGGGGGGTTTCGGGGAGATACGCAGTATTTT. This gives the protein CASESGGGFRGDTQYF.

The chain uses TRBV7-3 and TRBJ2-7; the D gene is possibly TRBD2 (6 bases). CDR1 and CDR2 (germline): SGHTA, FQGTGA. The CDR3 extends over 15 amino acids. The V end lost 5 bases, the J end lost 1 base, and 15 bases lay between the germline ends. CDR3 coding DNA: TGTGCCAGCAGCCCACGGGACTTTCCTTCCTACGAGCAGTACTTC. Translation: CASSPRDFPSYEQYF.

The chain couples TRBV6-5 to TRBJ1-2; weak D call: TRBD1 (6 bases). The V end was cut by 5 bases, the J end by 4 bases, with 14 bases between. CDR3 length: 14 amino acids. Germline CDR1 is MNHEY and CDR2 is SVGAGI. CDR3 region: CASSPTGTFYGYTF. The CDR3 bases are TGTGCCAGCAGTCCTACCGGGACATTCTATGGCTACACCTTC.

This clone was found a few times. The CDR3 sequence: CASSTGTAPVTEAFF. The CDR3 DNA sequence: TGTGCCAGTAGTACCGGGACAGCCCCTGTCACTGAAGCTTTCTTT. J is TRBJ1-1 and V is TRBV19; 7 bases agree with TRBD1. This CDR3 spans 15 amino acids. The V gene end was trimmed by 4 bases and the J gene end by 4 bases; junction bases not matched to a gene: 9. CDR1 is LNHDA and CDR2 is SQIVND in the germline V gene (reference sequence).

The chain carries TRBV5-1 and TRBJ1-6; 12 nucleotides line up with TRBD1. Trimming removed 1 base from V and 9 bases from J; junction bases left unmatched: 5. In germline, CDR1 is SGHRS, CDR2 YFSETQ. CDR3 length: 16 residues. Here the CDR3 DNA reads TGCGCCAGCAGCTTGTCCGGGACAGGGGGCAGTTCACCCCTCCACTTT. It codes for CASSLSGTGGSSPLHF.

The gene calls are TRBV28 and TRBJ2-7; 8 nucleotides match TRBD1. V was pared by 6 bases and J by 3 bases, with 7 bases of the junction left unmatched. Germline-derived CDR1 and CDR2 are MDHEN and SYDVKM. CDR3 length: 14 amino acids. DNA of the CDR3: TGTGCCAGCAGCCTACGGACAGGGCACTACGAGCAGTACTTC. Its translation is CASSLRTGHYEQYF. The whole variable domain, filled in from reference TRBV28 and TRBJ2-7, reads DVKVTQSSRYLVKRTGEKVFLECVQDMDHENMFWYRQDPGLGLRLIYFSYDVKMKEKGDIPEGYSVSREKKERFSLILESASTNQTSMYLCASSLRTGHYEQYFGPGTRLTVT.

This rearrangement joins TRBV6-1 to TRBJ1-1; no clear D gene. CDR3 length: 15 residues. V lost 2 bases and J 0 bases, leaving 10 bases between the germline ends. CDR1 is MNHNS and CDR2 is SASEGT in the germline V gene. In DNA form, the CDR3 reads TGTGCCAGCAGTGAAAACGCGGGATTGAACACTGAAGCTTTCTTT. Protein product: CASSENAGLNTEAFF.

The rearrangement joins TRBV6-2 or TRBV6-3 to TRBJ2-7, with 8 bases matching TRBD2. CDR3 length equals 13 residues. V shed 4 bases, J shed 4 bases, and the junction held 3 bases outside the gene matches. Germline V gene data show CDR1 as MNHEY and CDR2 as SVGEGT. In DNA, the CDR3 is TGTGCCAGCAGTTTAGCGGGGCCTTACGAGCAGTACTTC. It yields the protein CASSLAGPYEQYF.

The V gene is TRBV9, the J gene TRBJ1-3; no clear D. Trimming cost V 3 bases and J 0 bases, with 7 bases left between them. The CDR3 spans 14 residues. Germline assignment: CDR1 SGDLS and CDR2 YYNGEE. The CDR3 sequence: CASSAEDSGNTIYF. The CDR3, as DNA: TGTGCCAGCAGCGCGGAGGACTCTGGAAACACCATATATTTT.

The chain employs TRBV5-6 and TRBJ1-5; D remains unclear. The CDR3 contains 15 residues. Germline V gene lookup returns CDR1 SGHDT and CDR2 YYEEEE. Trimming left V 2 bases short and J 0 bases short, with 9 bases between. CDR3 loop: CASSFLSHSNQPQHF. Written as DNA, the CDR3 is TGTGCCAGCAGCTTTTTGTCACATAGCAATCAGCCCCAGCATTTT.

V and J are TRBV28 and TRBJ2-7; TRBD1 matches at 8 bases. The trim removed 8 bases at V and 2 bases at J, leaving 5 bases unmatched. The germline V gene encodes CDR1 MDHEN and CDR2 SYDVKM. The CDR3 runs 13 residues. In nucleotides, the CDR3 is TGTGCCAGCTACGGACAGGGCACCTACGAGCAGTACTTC. It is translated as CASYGQGTYEQYF.

The chain combines TRBV18 with TRBJ1-3, with D perhaps matching TRBD1 (5 bases). The CDR3 has 17 residues. V was trimmed by 1 base and J by 2 bases, leaving 15 bases between them. Germline V gene lookup returns CDR1 KGHSH and CDR2 LQKENI. CDR3 sequence reads: CASSPRRGFGTGNTIYF. CDR3 in DNA: TGTGCCAGCTCACCACGAAGGGGCTTCGGAACTGGAAACACCATATATTTT.

This clone was seen a single time. The rearrangement uses TRBV6-2 or TRBV6-3 and TRBJ2-3; the D is unclear. CDR1 and CDR2 from the germline V gene are MNHEY and SVGEGT. This CDR3 is 17 amino acids long. V was trimmed by 0 bases and J by 8 bases, leaving 21 bases between them. The DNA for the CDR3 is TGTGCCAGCAGTTACTCGAGGCTGTCCATTCTCACTGTTACGCAGTATTTT. Its protein is CASSYSRLSILTVTQYF.

This chain connects TRBV19 to TRBJ1-1, with no clear D. V lost 7 bases and J 2 bases, leaving 8 bases between the germline ends. The germline V gene encodes CDR1 LNHDA and CDR2 SQIVND (reference sequence). CDR3 length equals 12 residues. The CDR3 DNA reads as TGTGCCAGTAACCGGTTCAACACTGAAGCTTTCTTT. Translation gives CASNRFNTEAFF.

The chain joins TRBV12-3 or TRBV12-4 to TRBJ1-6; D is ambiguous. Trimming shortened V by 2 bases and J by 13 bases, and 12 bases separated the two germline ends. CDR3 length equals 13 residues. This CDR3 is CASSLIGGGPLHF. CDR3 nucleotides: TGTGCCAGCAGTTTAATTGGAGGCGGGCCCCTCCACTTT.

The chain couples TRBV5-1 to TRBJ2-1; 9 nucleotides align to TRBD2. V dropped 1 base and J dropped 1; count of bases not matched to a gene: 6. The CDR3 length is 17 residues. Germline V gene sequence: CDR1 SGHRS, CDR2 YFSETQ. The CDR3 protein is CASSLRLAENSYNEQFF. For the CDR3, the DNA is TGCGCCAGCAGCTTGAGACTAGCGGAAAATTCCTACAATGAGCAGTTCTTC.

This sequence joins TRBV9 and TRBJ1-2, with TRBD1 identical over 7 bases. The CDR3 contains 17 residues. With V trimmed by 0 bases and J by 1 base, 9 bases remained unmatched. CDR1 is SGDLS and CDR2 is YYNGEE in the germline V gene. The CDR3 DNA reads TGTGCCAGCAGCGTAGACCCGGGACAGAGCCTTAACTATGGCTACACCTTC. Amino acids: CASSVDPGQSLNYGYTF.

CDR3 nucleotides: TGTGCCAGCAGCTTAAGCGGGAGGACTGACTACGAGCAGTACTTC. Its translation is CASSLSGRTDYEQYF. The chain recombines TRBV13 with TRBJ2-7; 9 nucleotides line up with TRBD2. The V and J ends lost 2 bases and 3 bases, in that order; junction bases with no gene match: 5. There are 15 residues in the CDR3. Germline assignment: CDR1 PRHDT and CDR2 FYEKMQ (reference sequence). Variable domain in full (rest from reference TRBV13 and TRBJ2-7): AAGVIQSPRHLIKEKRETATLKCYPIPRHDTVYWYQQGPGQDPQFLISFYEKMQSDKGSIPDRFSAQQFSDYHSELNMSSLELGDSALYFCASSLSGRTDYEQYFGPGTRLTVT.

This clone appeared a few times. The gene calls are TRBV24-1 and TRBJ1-2; tentative D call: TRBD1 (6 bases). Trimming stripped 4 bases from V and 6 bases from J, with 14 bases between. Per the germline V gene, CDR1 is KGHDR and CDR2 is SFDVKD. The CDR3 sequence is 14 residues long. The CDR3 DNA is TGTGCCACCAGTGACTCCTTAACAGGGCATGGCTACACCTTC. Residues: CATSDSLTGHGYTF.

The rearrangement links TRBV5-4 to TRBJ1-2; the D gene is possibly TRBD1 (5 bases). Trimming left V 2 bases short and J 8 bases short, with 13 bases between. This CDR3 has 13 amino acids. Per germline, CDR1 SGHNT and CDR2 YYREEE (reference sequence). CDR3: CASSFGGGRGYTF. The CDR3, as DNA: TGTGCCAGCAGCTTCGGCGGGGGTCGGGGCTACACCTTC.

The V call is TRBV27, the J call TRBJ2-7, with 12 bases fitting TRBD2. Germline V lookup: CDR1 MNHEY, CDR2 SMNVEV (reference sequence). This CDR3 region has 14 residues. J gave up 3 bases and V 5 bases, and 2 bases lay outside the gene matches. The CDR3 sequence is CASSLLAGGYEQYF. The DNA for the CDR3 is TGTGCCAGCAGTCTACTAGCGGGAGGCTACGAGCAGTACTTC.

The chain recombines TRBV7-9 with TRBJ1-2; D remains unclear. V was shortened by 5 bases and J by 4 bases, with 14 bases between the two germline ends. This CDR3 region has 14 residues. The V gene's germline CDR1 is SEHNR and CDR2 FQNEAQ (reference sequence). CDR3 in amino acids: CASSSIVPIYGYTF. CDR3 bases: TGTGCCAGCAGCAGCATAGTACCCATCTATGGCTACACCTTC.

The chain links TRBV5-3 to TRBJ2-2, with D possibly being TRBD1 (6 bases). TRBV5-3 is labeled an ORF, and its function is uncertain. V was pared by 5 bases and J by 5 bases, with 13 bases between. The CDR3 is made up of 14 amino acids. The CDR3 spells CARSSERGTGELFF. CDR3 in DNA: TGTGCCAGAAGTTCCGAAAGGGGGACCGGGGAGCTGTTTTTT.

This chain uses TRBV28 with TRBJ1-4, with D perhaps TRBD1 (5 bases). The germline V gene has CDR1 MDHEN and CDR2 SYDVKM. V gave up 3 bases and J gave up 5 bases, with 16 bases separating them. This CDR3 region has 16 residues. DNA of the CDR3: TGTGCCAGCAGTTTCCTTTCGCCAGGGCAGAATGAAAAACTGTTTTTT. Protein: CASSFLSPGQNEKLFF.